The 17 T cell receptor beta chains presented below share a single source sample, sequenced in a study of blood T cell repertoires in COVID-19. Libraries were prepared by immunoSEQ multiplex PCR; TCRdb keeps only in-frame clonotypes and omits some of them. The data hold roughly 100,000 clones, with over 75% observed a single time. The sample comprised peripheral blood. These receptors were obtained from an older man with active or convalescent COVID-19.

V is TRBV9 and J is TRBJ2-3, with TRBD2 as a possible D gene (5 bases). CDR3 length equals 15 residues. V dropped 3 bases and J dropped 1 base, with 12 bases sitting between them. CDR1 is SGDLS, CDR2 YYNGEE, per germline. The CDR3, as DNA: TGTGCCAGCAGCGAGAGTAGCGCTGGCACAGATACGCAGTATTTT. Translated, it gives CASSESSAGTDTQYF.

Only one count was recorded for this clone. This chain uses TRBV18 with TRBJ1-5; 8 bases line up with TRBD1. CDR3 length: 14 amino acids. Germline trimming cut 3 bases from V and 3 bases from J; bases unmatched to any gene: 1. The germline CDR1 and CDR2 sequences are KGHSH and LQKENI. In DNA, the CDR3 is TGTGCCAGCTCACCGGACAGGGCCAATCAGCCCCAGCATTTT. Translation gives CASSPDRANQPQHF.

This chain joins TRBV18 and TRBJ1-4, with a weak D call TRBD1 (5 bases). Per germline, CDR1 KGHSH and CDR2 LQKENI. This CDR3 is 15 amino acids long. The ends were cut back, 6 bases at V and 2 bases at J, with 13 bases in the middle. The DNA of the CDR3 is TGTGCCAGCTCGGGGGGTCCCGGGACTAATGAAAAACTGTTTTTT. Translation: CASSGGPGTNEKLFF.

V usage is TRBV20-1 and J usage is TRBJ2-1; TRBD2 matches 7 bases. Germline V gene lookup returns CDR1 DFQATT and CDR2 SNEGSKA (reference sequence). J was trimmed by 10 bases and V by 6 bases; bases with no gene match: 6. The CDR3 totals 11 residues. DNA of the CDR3: TGCAGTGCCCTACGAGCGGGGGAGCAGTTCTTC. The encoded protein is CSALRAGEQFF.

This clone was seen a few times. The chain recombines TRBV5-1 with TRBJ1-2, with D perhaps matching TRBD1 (5 bases). This CDR3 region has 13 residues. V dropped 0 bases and J dropped 8 bases, with 11 bases sitting between them. Per the germline V gene, CDR1 is SGHRS and CDR2 is YFSETQ. CDR3 DNA: TGCGCCAGCAGCTTGGACGGGGGAGGAGGCTACACCTTC. Its translation: CASSLDGGGGYTF.

This chain links TRBV6-4 with TRBJ2-5; 9 nucleotides match TRBD2. J was trimmed by 1 base and V by 6 bases; bases with no gene match: 3. Germline CDR1 is MRHNA and CDR2 is SNTAGT. The CDR3 is 14 residues long. The CDR3 sequence is CASSQTSGQETQYF. As DNA, the CDR3 is TGTGCCAGCAGCCAGACTAGCGGCCAAGAGACCCAGTACTTC.

This clone was observed a single time. The J gene is TRBJ1-2, the V gene TRBV30, with D unresolved. The length of the CDR3 is 10 residues. Trimming took 5 bases from V and 10 from J, leaving 11 bases between them. Germline CDR1 is GTSNPN and CDR2 is SVGIG (reference sequence). The CDR3 region has the DNA TGTGCCTGGGGGAGCCACCTCTACACCTTC. Encoded protein: CAWGSHLYTF.

This chain joins TRBV28 and TRBJ2-1, with TRBD2 identical over 10 bases. Trimming removed 2 bases from V and 8 bases from J; junction bases left unmatched: 9. This CDR3 region has 16 residues. Germline CDR1 reads MDHEN; CDR2 reads SYDVKM. For the CDR3, the DNA is TGTGCCAGCAGTTTACCCCAGCGGGGGGGCCGGGATGAGCAGTTCTTC. Its translation is CASSLPQRGGRDEQFF. Supplemented by reference TRBV28 and TRBJ2-1, the full variable domain reads DVKVTQSSRYLVKRTGEKVFLECVQDMDHENMFWYRQDPGLGLRLIYFSYDVKMKEKGDIPEGYSVSREKKERFSLILESASTNQTSMYLCASSLPQRGGRDEQFFGPGTRLTVL.

This clone was counted a single time. The V gene is TRBV19, the J gene TRBJ1-1; TRBD1 aligns across 7 bases. This CDR3 has 17 amino acids. CDR1 is LNHDA and CDR2 is SQIVND in the germline V gene (reference sequence). V shed 0 bases and J 4 bases; nucleotides not matched to a gene: 11. The CDR3 sequence is CASSIDLWTGPTTEAFF. The CDR3 nucleotides read TGTGCCAGTAGTATAGATCTATGGACAGGCCCGACCACTGAAGCTTTCTTT.

The chain carries TRBV19 and TRBJ1-1; possibly TRBD1 for D (5 bases). Germline V CDR1 and CDR2: LNHDA, SQIVND (reference sequence). The ends were cut back, 7 bases at V and 7 bases at J, with 19 bases in the middle. This CDR3 region has 14 residues. The CDR3 DNA reads TGTGCCAGTATGTTTGGAGGGGAAATCGGTGAAGCTTTCTTT. Amino acids: CASMFGGEIGEAFF.

This clone was observed a handful of times. V is TRBV2 and J is TRBJ1-1; a weak D match, TRBD1 (5 bases). The CDR3 spans 14 residues. Germline CDR1 SNHLY, CDR2 FYNNEI. V was trimmed by 6 bases and J by 0 bases, leaving 11 bases between them. DNA for the CDR3: TGTGCCAGCAGCAGGGAAACCCTGAACACTGAAGCTTTCTTT. Translation gives CASSRETLNTEAFF. Filled out from reference TRBV2 and TRBJ1-1, the complete variable domain reads EPEVTQTPSHQVTQMGQEVILRCVPISNHLYFYWYRQILGQKVEFLVSFYNNEISEKSEIFDDQFSVERPDGSNFTLKIRSTKLEDSAMYFCASSRETLNTEAFFGQGTRLTVV.

The CDR3 DNA reads TGTGCCAGTAGTGCCGACAGGGGAGTGGGCCATAACTATGGCTACACCTTC. Residues: CASSADRGVGHNYGYTF. The rearrangement links TRBV19 to TRBJ1-2; 8 bases match TRBD1. V lost 5 bases to trimming and J lost 1 base; unmatched junction nucleotides: 12. The V gene's germline CDR1 is LNHDA and CDR2 SQIVND (reference sequence). The CDR3 spans 17 residues.

The chain carries TRBV6-7 and TRBJ2-3, with D tentatively TRBD1 (6 bases). TRBV6-7 is recorded as an ORF, its role being uncertain. The V end was cut by 6 bases, the J end by 4 bases, with 11 bases between. The CDR3 totals 13 residues. CDR3 protein: CASSLSGADTQYF. The CDR3 DNA reads TGTGCCAGCAGCCTATCAGGGGCAGATACGCAGTATTTT.

This chain joins TRBV6-2 or TRBV6-3 and TRBJ2-1, with a weak D call TRBD2 (6 bases). The CDR3 is made up of 16 amino acids. Between the trimmed V and J ends, which lost 6 bases and 5 bases, there was a span of 20 bases. Germline CDR1 is MNHEY and CDR2 is SVGEGT. CDR3 DNA: TGTGCCAGCAGCCCTCTCTGGGCAGGGAGGAACAATGAGCAGTTCTTC. It translates to CASSPLWAGRNNEQFF.

The chain couples TRBV11-2 to TRBJ2-3, with TRBD2 matching 10 bases. Germline CDR1 and CDR2: SGHAT and FQNNGV. The CDR3 consists of 14 residues. The V segment lost 5 bases and the J segment 10 bases; nucleotides outside the gene matches: 9. CDR3 in amino acids: CASSPGTSEGPQYF. The CDR3 nucleotides are TGTGCCAGCAGCCCCGGGACTAGCGAAGGGCCGCAGTATTTT.

The gene calls are TRBV2 and TRBJ1-6, with a weak D call TRBD1 (5 bases). The CDR3 is 20 amino acids. CDR1 and CDR2 from the germline V gene are SNHLY and FYNNEI. Trimming cost V 2 bases and J 5 bases, with 25 bases left between them. The CDR3, as DNA: TGTGCCAGCAGTGAAAACCCTCTTTGGGGCCAAAGGAGTAATAATTCACCCCTCCACTTT. It yields the protein CASSENPLWGQRSNNSPLHF.

This chain connects TRBV19 to TRBJ2-5, with 10 nucleotides matching TRBD2. The germline CDR1 and CDR2 sequences are LNHDA and SQIVND (reference sequence). The CDR3 totals 17 residues. J lost 5 bases, V lost 3 bases, and 12 bases had no gene match. As DNA, the CDR3 is TGTGCCAGTAGTATCAAAGGTAGCGGGGGGATAAGGGAGACCCAGTACTTC. Translated, it gives CASSIKGSGGIRETQYF.